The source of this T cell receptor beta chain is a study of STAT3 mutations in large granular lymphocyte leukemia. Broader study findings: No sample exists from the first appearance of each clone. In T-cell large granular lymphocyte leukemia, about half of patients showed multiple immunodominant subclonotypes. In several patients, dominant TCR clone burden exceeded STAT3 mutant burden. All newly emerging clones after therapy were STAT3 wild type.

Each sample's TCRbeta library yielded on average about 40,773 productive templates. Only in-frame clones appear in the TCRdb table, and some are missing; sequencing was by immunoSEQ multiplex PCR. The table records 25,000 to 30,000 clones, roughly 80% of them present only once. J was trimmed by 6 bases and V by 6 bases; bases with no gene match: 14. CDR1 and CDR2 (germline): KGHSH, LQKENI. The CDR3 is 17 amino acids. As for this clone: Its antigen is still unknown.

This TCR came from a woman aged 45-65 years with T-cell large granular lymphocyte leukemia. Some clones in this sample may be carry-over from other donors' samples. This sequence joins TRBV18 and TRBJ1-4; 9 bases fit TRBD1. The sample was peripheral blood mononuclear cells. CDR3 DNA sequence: TGTGCCAGCTCCAACCTATATAGGAGGACAGGGGATGAAAAACTGTTTTTT. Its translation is CASSNLYRRTGDEKLFF.